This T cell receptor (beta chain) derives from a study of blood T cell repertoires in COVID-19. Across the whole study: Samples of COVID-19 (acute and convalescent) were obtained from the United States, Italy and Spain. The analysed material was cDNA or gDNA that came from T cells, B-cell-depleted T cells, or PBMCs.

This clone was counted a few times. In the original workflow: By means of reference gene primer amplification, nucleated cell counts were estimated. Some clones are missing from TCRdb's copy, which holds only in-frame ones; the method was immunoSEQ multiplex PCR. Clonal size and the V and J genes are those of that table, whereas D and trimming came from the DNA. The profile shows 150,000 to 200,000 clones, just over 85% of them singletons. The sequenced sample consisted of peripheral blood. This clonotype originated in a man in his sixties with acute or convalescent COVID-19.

The CDR3 nucleotides are TGTGCCAGCAGCCGGACAGGGGGTACTAACTATGGCTACACCTTC. It translates to CASSRTGGTNYGYTF. V usage is TRBV9 and J usage is TRBJ1-2; TRBD1 matches 10 bases. CDR3 length: 15 amino acids. The germline V gene has CDR1 SGDLS and CDR2 YYNGEE. Trimming removed 4 bases from V and 0 bases from J; junction bases left unmatched: 3.